Ten or more counts support the clone carrying this TCR beta chain. Its target is unknown. This record comes from a study of early T cells in non-severe SARS-CoV-2 infection. Study overall: Sequencing of unsorted whole blood was done on bulk RNA, leaving chains unpaired.

Findings and caveats of the study: CD4 and private specificities were missed by VDJdb matching, which favored anti-spike CD8 responses.

Individual cDNA molecules were tagged with unique molecular identifiers, the study reported. MiXCR, applied by TCRdb to the 5' RACE reads, yields one record per CDR3 protein. The sample consists of about 36,000 distinct CDR3 sequences, roughly 5% of them appearing once. This TCR was sampled from an adult who was a healthcare worker with PCR-confirmed SARS-CoV-2 infection or an uninfected control (not recorded which). The sequencing sample was made of whole blood.

The CDR3, as DNA: TGTGCCAGCAGTTACTGGGGCAGGATTAACACTGAAGCTTTCTTT. This gives the protein CASSYWGRINTEAFF. The chain combines TRBV6-2 or TRBV6-3 with TRBJ1-1; perhaps TRBD1 as D (5 bases). Trimming took off 1 base at V and 2 bases at J, with 11 bases between the two ends. The CDR3 consists of 15 residues. In germline, CDR1 is MNHEY, CDR2 SVGEGT.